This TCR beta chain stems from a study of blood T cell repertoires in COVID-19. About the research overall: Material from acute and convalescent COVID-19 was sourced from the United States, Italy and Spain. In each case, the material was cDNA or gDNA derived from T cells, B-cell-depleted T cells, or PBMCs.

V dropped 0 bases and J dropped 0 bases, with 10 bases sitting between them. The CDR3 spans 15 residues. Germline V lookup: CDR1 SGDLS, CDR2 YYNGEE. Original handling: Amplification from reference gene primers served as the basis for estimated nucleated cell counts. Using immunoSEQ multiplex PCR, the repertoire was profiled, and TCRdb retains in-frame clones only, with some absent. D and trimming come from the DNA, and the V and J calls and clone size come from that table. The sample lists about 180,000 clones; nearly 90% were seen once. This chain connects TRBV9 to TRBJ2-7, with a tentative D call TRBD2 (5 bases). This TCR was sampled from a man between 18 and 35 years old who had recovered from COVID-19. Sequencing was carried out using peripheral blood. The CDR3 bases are TGTGCCAGCAGCGTAGATGGTGGGAGCTCCTACGAGCAGTACTTC. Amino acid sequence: CASSVDGGSSYEQYF.